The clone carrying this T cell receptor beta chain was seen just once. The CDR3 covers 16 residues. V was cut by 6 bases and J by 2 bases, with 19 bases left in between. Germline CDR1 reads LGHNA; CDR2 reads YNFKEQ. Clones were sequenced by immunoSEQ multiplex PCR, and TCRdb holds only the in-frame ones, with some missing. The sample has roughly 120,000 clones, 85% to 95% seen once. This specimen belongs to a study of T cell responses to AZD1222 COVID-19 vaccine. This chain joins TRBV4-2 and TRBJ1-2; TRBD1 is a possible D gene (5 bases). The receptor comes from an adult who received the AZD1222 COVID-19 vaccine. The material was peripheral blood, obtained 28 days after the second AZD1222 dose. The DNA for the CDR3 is TGTGCCAGCAGTCACGGAACTGGACAAGACAACTATGGCTACACCTTC. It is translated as CASSHGTGQDNYGYTF.